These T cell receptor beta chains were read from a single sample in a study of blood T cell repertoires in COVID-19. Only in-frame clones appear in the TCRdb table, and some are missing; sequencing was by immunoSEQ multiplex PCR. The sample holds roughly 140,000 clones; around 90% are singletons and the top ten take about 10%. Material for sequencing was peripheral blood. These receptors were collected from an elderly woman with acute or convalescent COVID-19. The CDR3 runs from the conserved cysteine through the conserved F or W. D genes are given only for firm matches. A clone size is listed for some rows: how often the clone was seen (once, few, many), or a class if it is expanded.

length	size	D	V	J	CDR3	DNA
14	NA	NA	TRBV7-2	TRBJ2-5	CASSSRLVQETQYF	TGTGCCAGCAGCTCCAGACTAGTCCAAGAGACCCAGTACTTC
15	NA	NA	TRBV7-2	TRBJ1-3	CASSQMGGSGNTIYF	TGTGCCAGCAGCCAGATGGGGGGGTCTGGAAACACCATATATTTT
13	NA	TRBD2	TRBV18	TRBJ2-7	CASSPATSGEQYF	TGTGCCAGCTCACCAGCGACTAGCGGCGAGCAGTACTTC
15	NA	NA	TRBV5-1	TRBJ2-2	CASSPEPTGTGELFF	TGCGCCAGCAGCCCGGAGCCCACCGGCACCGGGGAGCTGTTTTTT
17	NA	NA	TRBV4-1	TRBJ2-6	CASSQVAGASGANVLTF	TGCGCCAGCAGCCAAGTTGCGGGGGCAAGTGGGGCCAACGTCCTGACTTTC
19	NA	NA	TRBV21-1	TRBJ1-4	CASSKVPDRGKASNEKLFF	TGTGCCAGCAGCAAAGTTCCGGACAGGGGCAAGGCGTCTAATGAAAAACTGTTTTTT
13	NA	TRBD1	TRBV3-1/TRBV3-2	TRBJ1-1	CASSQGTGGEAFF	TGTGCCAGCAGCCAAGGGACAGGGGGTGAAGCTTTCTTT
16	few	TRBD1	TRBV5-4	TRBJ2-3	CASSLGQEISTDTQYF	TGTGCCAGCAGCTTAGGACAGGAGATTTCCACAGATACGCAGTATTTT
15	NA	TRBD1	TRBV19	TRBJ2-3	CASSIRDRGTDTQYF	TGTGCCAGTAGTATCAGGGACAGGGGGACAGATACGCAGTATTTT
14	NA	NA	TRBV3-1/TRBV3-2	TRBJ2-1	CASAEGGPMNEQFF	TGTGCCAGCGCAGAGGGGGGGCCTATGAATGAGCAGTTCTTC
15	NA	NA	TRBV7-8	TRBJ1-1	CASSLVEGPGVGAFF	TGTGCCAGCAGCTTGGTCGAAGGGCCGGGGGTAGGAGCTTTCTTT
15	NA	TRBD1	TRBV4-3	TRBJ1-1	CASSQGNRGPTEAFF	TGCGCCAGCAGCCAAGGTAACAGGGGGCCCACTGAAGCTTTCTTT
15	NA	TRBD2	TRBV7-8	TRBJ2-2	CASRRGVSDTGELFF	TGTGCCAGCAGGCGGGGGGTGTCGGACACCGGGGAGCTGTTTTTT
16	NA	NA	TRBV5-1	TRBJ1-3	CASSLEGLPSGNTIYF	TGCGCCAGCAGCTTGGAGGGGTTGCCCTCTGGAAACACCATATATTTT
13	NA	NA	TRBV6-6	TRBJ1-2	CASSYEAPYGYTF	TGTGCCAGCAGTTACGAGGCACCGTATGGCTACACCTTC
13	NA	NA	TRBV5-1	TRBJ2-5	CASSLWGRETQYF	TGCGCCAGCAGCTTGTGGGGGCGAGAGACCCAGTACTTC
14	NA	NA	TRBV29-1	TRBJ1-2	CSVGLRGLGQGYTF	TGCAGCGTGGGTCTGAGAGGGCTCGGGCAAGGCTACACCTTC
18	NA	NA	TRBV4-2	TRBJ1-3	CASSQEGAGQSSGNTIYF	TGTGCCAGCAGCCAAGAGGGGGCAGGGCAGAGCTCTGGAAACACCATATATTTT
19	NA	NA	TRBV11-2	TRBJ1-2	CASSFLYIKVAGSSEGYTF	TGTGCCAGCAGCTTCTTATACATAAAGGTAGCGGGATCGTCGGAAGGCTACACCTTC
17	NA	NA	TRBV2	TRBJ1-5	CASSYGGGARINQPQHF	TGTGCCAGCAGTTATGGTGGGGGCGCGCGAATCAATCAGCCCCAGCATTTT
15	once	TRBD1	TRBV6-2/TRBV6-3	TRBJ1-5	CASSRGQASNQPQHF	TGTGCCAGCAGTCGCGGACAGGCATCAAATCAGCCCCAGCATTTT
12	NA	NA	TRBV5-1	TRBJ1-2	CASSLGGQGYTF	TGCGCCAGCAGCCTCGGCGGGCAAGGCTACACCTTC
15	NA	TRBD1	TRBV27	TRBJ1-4	CASSLGTAANEKLFF	TGTGCCAGCAGTTTAGGGACAGCCGCTAATGAAAAACTGTTTTTT
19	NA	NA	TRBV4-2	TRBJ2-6	CASSQDQRTAPSGANVLTF	TGTGCCAGCAGCCAAGATCAAAGGACAGCTCCCTCTGGGGCCAACGTCCTGACTTTC
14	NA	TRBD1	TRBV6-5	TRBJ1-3	CASRGGAGGNTIYF	TGTGCCAGCAGAGGGGGCGCCGGTGGAAACACCATATATTTT
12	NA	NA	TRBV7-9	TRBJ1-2	CASSQDSYGYTF	TGTGCCAGCAGCCAGGACTCCTATGGCTACACCTTC
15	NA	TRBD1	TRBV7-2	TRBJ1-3	CASSPRGQGLNTIYF	TGTGCCAGCAGCCCCAGAGGACAGGGTTTAAACACCATATATTTT
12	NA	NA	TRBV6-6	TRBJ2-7	CASSKQGNEQYF	TGTGCCAGCAGTAAACAGGGTAACGAGCAGTACTTC
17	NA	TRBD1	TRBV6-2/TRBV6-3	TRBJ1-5	CASSHEDRPEVGQPQHF	TGTGCCAGCAGCCATGAGGACAGGCCCGAGGTAGGTCAGCCCCAGCATTTT
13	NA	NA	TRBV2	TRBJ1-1	CASSEVGGAEAFF	TGTGCCAGCAGTGAAGTGGGGGGGGCTGAAGCTTTCTTT
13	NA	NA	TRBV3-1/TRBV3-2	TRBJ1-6	CASSPSRDSPLHF	TGTGCCAGCAGCCCGTCCAGGGATTCACCCCTCCACTTT
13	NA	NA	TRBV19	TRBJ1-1	CASSIREELEAFF	TGTGCCAGTAGTATACGAGAAGAACTTGAAGCTTTCTTT
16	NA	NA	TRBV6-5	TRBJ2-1	CASSYSGAGHLNEQFF	TGTGCCAGCAGTTACTCGGGCGCAGGCCATCTCAATGAGCAGTTCTTC